This TCR beta chain came from a study of blood T cell repertoires in COVID-19. Turning to the study itself: Sources were T cells, B-cell-depleted T cells, or PBMCs; the material itself was cDNA or gDNA.

The protocol was immunoSEQ multiplex PCR, while the TCRdb copy is restricted to in-frame clones and leaves out a portion. The table records 350,000 or so clones, about 86% of them present only once. The germline V and J ends were trimmed by 0 bases and 8 bases, with 6 bases remaining between them. The CDR3 consists of 12 residues. From germline, CDR1 is SGDLS and CDR2 YYNGEE. The receptor's source is a man aged 25-45 years with active or convalescent COVID-19. The chain joins TRBV9 to TRBJ2-1, with D unclear. Sequencing was performed on peripheral blood. CDR3 sequence: CASSVEQDEQFF. The CDR3, as DNA: TGTGCCAGCAGCGTAGAGCAGGATGAGCAGTTCTTC.